The next 5 T cell receptor beta chains were all read from a single sample in a study of OX40 agonist ivuxolimab in advanced cancers. Libraries were prepared by immunoSEQ multiplex PCR; TCRdb keeps only in-frame clonotypes and omits some of them. The sample includes 52,000 or so clones, roughly 89% seen only once; the top ten take roughly 0.6%. The specimen was CD4+ or CD8+ T cells sorted from blood, collected in a trial of the OX40 agonist ivuxolimab. Receptor source: an adult with an advanced solid tumor such as melanoma, head and neck, liver or kidney cancer.

V and J are TRBV6-6 and TRBJ2-5; the match to TRBD2 covers 14 bases. The ends lost 5 bases at V and 5 bases at J; junction bases unmatched: 4. Germline CDR1 is MNHNY and CDR2 is SVGAGI (reference sequence). CDR3 length: 15 amino acids. The CDR3 here is CASSPGLAGVETQYF. CDR3 in DNA: TGTGCCAGCAGTCCGGGACTAGCGGGAGTGGAGACCCAGTACTTC.

This chain joins TRBV7-8 and TRBJ2-5; D perhaps matches TRBD1 (6 bases). The CDR3 extends over 13 amino acids. The germline V gene has CDR1 SGHVS and CDR2 FQNEAQ. Trimming pared 2 bases from V and 3 bases from J, leaving 7 bases between. The CDR3, as DNA: TGTGCCAGCAGCTTAAACAGGGAAGAGACCCAGTACTTC. Amino acid sequence: CASSLNREETQYF.

The chain employs TRBV28 and TRBJ2-2, with 8 bases identical to TRBD1. After removal of 5 bases from V and 6 bases from J, the junction contained 11 bases not matched to a gene. The length of the CDR3 is 16 residues. Per the germline V gene, CDR1 is MDHEN and CDR2 is SYDVKM. The CDR3 DNA follows: TGTGCCAGCAGTCCCGGAGGGACAGGATCCCCCGGGGAGCTGTTTTTT. Residues: CASSPGGTGSPGELFF.

This chain uses TRBV25-1 with TRBJ1-4; unclear D gene. The CDR3 length is 14 residues. Germline V gene lookup returns CDR1 MGHDK and CDR2 SYGVNS. V was clipped by 2 bases and J by 4 bases, with 8 bases between them. The DNA of the CDR3 is TGTGCCAGCAGTGAAGTGGGTGGTAATGAAAAACTGTTTTTT. Its translation: CASSEVGGNEKLFF.

This clone showed up just a few times. This chain uses TRBV6-5 with TRBJ1-2; no clear D gene. This CDR3 spans 14 amino acids. The germline gives CDR1 MNHEY, CDR2 SVGAGI. Trimming left V 5 bases short and J 3 bases short, with 13 bases between. The CDR3 nucleotides read TGTGCCAGCAGTAAAAGCGCAGCGTACTATGGCTACACCTTC. Its translation is CASSKSAAYYGYTF.